This paragraph covers one T cell receptor (beta chain) sequence. Amplification used 60 Vbeta primers and 13 Jbeta primers. Assay used: immunoSEQ multiplex PCR; TCRdb lists only in-frame clones, some missing. The sample has 120,000 to 150,000 clones, roughly 80% seen once. This sample is drawn from a study of cytomegalovirus exposure and HLA in healthy donors. The V gene lost 3 bases and the J gene lost 4 bases, with 10 bases spanning the gap. This CDR3 region has 14 residues. Germline V gene sequence: CDR1 SGHAT, CDR2 FQNNGV. Sequenced material: PBMCs. The rearrangement links TRBV11-2 to TRBJ2-1; D may be TRBD2 (5 bases). The TCR sequence derives from a woman in her forties in good health and CMV-seropositive. The CDR3, as DNA: TGTGCCAGCAGCTTCGCCGGGGATTACAATGAGCAGTTCTTC. Translation: CASSFAGDYNEQFF.